The 26 T cell receptor beta chains reported below all come from one sample, sequenced in a study of blood T cells in healthy people across ages. For the second PCR, which ran for 7 to 11 cycles, a sample-barcoded 5' primer and a J-beta primer mix were used. TCRdb redid the calling of the 5' RACE reads with MiXCR, one entry per CDR3 protein. The sample yields around 1,000,000 distinct CDR3 sequences, roughly a quarter seen once. This sample also appeared in a second study, on T cells of mothers and their children.

Sequencing input: blood. Receptors originate from a girl aged 2-10 years in good health.

V gene TRBV20-1 combines with J gene TRBJ2-1; D is unclear. CDR3 size: 12 residues. V lost 3 bases to trimming and J lost 7 bases, with 10 bases between them. From germline, CDR1 is DFQATT and CDR2 SNEGSKA (reference sequence). The CDR3 DNA is TGCAGTGCTAGTGAAAGGATGAATGAGCAGTTCTTC. This gives the protein CSASERMNEQFF.

The table lists this clonotype with a few counts. The V gene is TRBV27, the J gene TRBJ1-2; 11 bases are a match to TRBD1. From germline, CDR1 is MNHEY and CDR2 SMNVEV (reference sequence). J lost 4 bases, V lost 2 bases, and 3 bases had no gene match. The CDR3 is 15 residues long. The CDR3 DNA reads TGTGCCAGCAGTTTAACCGGGACAGGGGGCTATGGCTACACCTTC. It encodes CASSLTGTGGYGYTF.

The sample holds a few counts of this clonotype. The J gene is TRBJ1-2, the V gene TRBV28, with 8 bases identical to TRBD1. V gave up 6 bases and J gave up 5 bases; unmatched junction bases: 11. Germline V gene sequence: CDR1 MDHEN, CDR2 SYDVKM. CDR3 size: 15 residues. In DNA form, the CDR3 reads TGTGCCAGCAGCCCCCTCACCGGGGACAGGTATGGCTACACCTTC. Its protein is CASSPLTGDRYGYTF.

This clonotype showed up just a few times. The chain combines TRBV24-1 with TRBJ2-2; D gene unclear. This CDR3 has 15 amino acids. Germline CDR1 is KGHDR and CDR2 is SFDVKD. V lost 6 bases and J lost 1, with 11 bases in between. The CDR3 coding sequence is TGTGCCACCAGTATGGAAAACTTGAACACCGGGGAGCTGTTTTTT. It translates to CATSMENLNTGELFF.

The rearrangement uses TRBV20-1 and TRBJ2-7; 9 bases align to TRBD1. The CDR3 loop spans 15 amino acids. CDR1 is DFQATT and CDR2 is SNEGSKA in the germline V gene (reference sequence). The V and J ends lost 4 bases and 2 bases, in that order; junction bases with no gene match: 9. CDR3 coding DNA: TGCAGTGCTAAACACCGGGACAGGGAACCCTACGAGCAGTACTTC. Its protein is CSAKHRDREPYEQYF.

This clonotype has a handful of counts. Compared with germline, one end of the junction differs, possibly owing to a read error. The rearrangement joins TRBV14 to TRBJ1-4; 7 bases line up with TRBD1. The CDR3 sequence is 12 residues long. The germline CDR1 and CDR2 sequences are SGHDN and FVKESK. CDR3 nucleotide sequence: TGTGCCAGCAGCGCAGACAGGGAAAAACTGGTTTTT. Translation: CASSADREKLVF.

V gene TRBV9 combines with J gene TRBJ2-5; D remains unclear. The DNA end is a closer match to TRBJ2-1, so the J assignment may be wrong. This CDR3 spans 14 amino acids. Germline V gene lookup returns CDR1 SGDLS and CDR2 YYNGEE. In DNA, the CDR3 is TGTGCCAGCAGCGTAGATGAGGAATACAATGAGCAGTTCTTC. It specifies CASSVDEEYNEQFF.

The chain has TRBV4-3 and TRBJ2-7; D is undetermined. CDR3 length: 15 residues. Germline-derived CDR1 and CDR2 are LGHNA and YSLEER. V was pared by 1 base and J by 4 bases, with 14 bases between. In nucleotides, the CDR3 is TGCGCCAGCAGCCAAGTAATAGGGTTTGAATACGAGCAGTACTTC. This translates into CASSQVIGFEYEQYF.

This chain joins TRBV6-5 and TRBJ2-5; tentatively, D is TRBD1 (6 bases). With 1 base removed from V and 3 bases from J, the gap between germline ends came to 9 bases. CDR1 is MNHEY and CDR2 is SVGAGI in the germline V gene. The CDR3 is 14 amino acids. CDR3 sequence: CASSYLTGKETQYF. In DNA form, the CDR3 reads TGTGCCAGCAGTTACTTGACAGGCAAAGAGACCCAGTACTTC.

This clonotype showed up just a few times. V usage is TRBV6-2 or TRBV6-3 and J usage is TRBJ2-6, with TRBD1 as a possible D gene (5 bases). Per germline, CDR1 MNHEY and CDR2 SVGEGT. CDR3 length equals 14 residues. The germline V and J ends were trimmed by 7 bases and 3 bases, with 10 bases remaining between them. This chain's CDR3 is CASTTGFGANVLTF. CDR3 nucleotide sequence: TGTGCCAGCACCACAGGTTTTGGGGCCAACGTCCTGACTTTC.

In its sample, this clonotype was seen a few times. The chain joins TRBV24-1 to TRBJ2-5, with TRBD1 matching over 7 bases. V shed 9 bases and J 6 bases; nucleotides not matched to a gene: 18. The CDR3 runs to 16 residues. The germline gives CDR1 KGHDR, CDR2 SFDVKD. CDR3 amino acids: CATLPDRPPPRKTQYF. CDR3 coding DNA: TGTGCCACCCTGCCGGACAGGCCACCTCCTAGAAAGACCCAGTACTTC.

This clonotype was seen a handful of times. The chain links TRBV29-1 to TRBJ2-7; 7 nucleotides agree with TRBD1. Germline V gene sequence: CDR1 SQVTM, CDR2 ANQGSEA. The CDR3 extends over 13 amino acids. Unmatched junction bases numbered 7, after V lost 7 bases and J lost 1 base. The CDR3 coding sequence is TGCAGCGCCCTTGGGGGACAGTCCTACGAGCAGTACTTC. Protein product: CSALGGQSYEQYF.

The chain uses TRBV12-3 or TRBV12-4 and TRBJ1-4; maybe TRBD1 (6 bases). CDR3 length: 16 amino acids. V was clipped by 6 bases and J by 2 bases, with 16 bases between them. In nucleotides, the CDR3 is TGTGCCAGCAGCCAACATCCGGGGGCGACTAATGAAAAACTGTTTTTT. Protein: CASSQHPGATNEKLFF.

CDR3 amino acids: CSARMGQGLSPLHF. The CDR3 DNA sequence: TGCAGTGCTAGAATGGGACAGGGTTTATCACCCCTCCACTTT. The chain combines TRBV20-1 with TRBJ1-6; TRBD1 matches 9 bases. This CDR3 spans 14 amino acids. Trimming at V came to 2 bases and at J to 10 bases, leaving 6 bases not matched to a gene. The germline CDR1 and CDR2 sequences are DFQATT and SNEGSKA (reference sequence).

This clonotype was seen just once. Its ends do not fully match the called genes, so a read error is possible. V and J are TRBV11-2 and TRBJ2-1; the D gene could be TRBD1 or TRBD2 (5 bases each). Matching the DNA end better, TRBJ2-5 makes the J call doubtful. This CDR3 has 14 residues. Per the germline V gene, CDR1 is SGHAT and CDR2 is FQNNGV. CDR3 region: CASSLGLMGEIQYF. In DNA, the CDR3 is TGTGCCAGCAGCTTAGGACTGATGGGGGAGATCCAGTACTTC.

This clonotype was detected a few times. V and J are TRBV20-1 and TRBJ2-3; 11 nucleotides match TRBD2. Germline V gene lookup returns CDR1 DFQATT and CDR2 SNEGSKA (reference sequence). The CDR3 is 14 residues long. The V segment lost 5 bases and the J segment 4 bases; nucleotides outside the gene matches: 5. The CDR3 is CSAARLAGSDTQYF. The CDR3 bases are TGCAGTGCTGCCCGACTAGCGGGATCAGATACGCAGTATTTT.

This chain connects TRBV27 to TRBJ2-7; tentatively, D is TRBD1 or TRBD2 (5 bases each). Deletions cut 5 bases from V and 2 bases from J, with 16 bases between. The CDR3 consists of 15 residues. Germline V gene sequence: CDR1 MNHEY, CDR2 SMNVEV (reference sequence). CDR3 protein: CASSPLSGPTYEQYF. CDR3 DNA: TGTGCCAGCAGTCCCCTCTCGGGACCTACCTACGAGCAGTACTTC.

The chain recombines TRBV10-3 with TRBJ2-7; 7 bases align to TRBD1. The CDR3 runs to 16 residues. Trimming took 2 bases from V and 0 from J; bases not matched to a gene: 7. The germline CDR1 and CDR2 sequences are ENHRY and SYGVKD. Written as DNA, the CDR3 is TGTGCCATCAGTGAGCGGGACAGCTTATCCTCCTACGAGCAGTACTTC. Its protein is CAISERDSLSSYEQYF.

This clonotype was observed a few times. The rearrangement joins TRBV7-2 to TRBJ2-7; perhaps D is TRBD1 or TRBD2 (5 bases each). Deletions cut 1 base from V and 2 bases from J, with 9 bases between. This CDR3 region has 14 residues. Germline-derived CDR1 and CDR2 are SGHTA and FQGNSA. The CDR3 sequence is CASSLGGNTYEQYF. The CDR3 coding sequence is TGTGCCAGCAGCTTAGGGGGGAACACCTACGAGCAGTACTTC. Full variable domain (remainder filled in from reference TRBV7-2 and TRBJ2-7): GAGVSQSPSNKVTEKGKDVELRCDPISGHTALYWYRQSLGQGLEFLIYFQGNSAPDKSGLPSDRFSAERTGGSVSTLTIQRTQQEDSAVYLCASSLGGNTYEQYFGPGTRLTVT.

The rearrangement joins TRBV20-1 to TRBJ1-1; D possibly corresponds to TRBD1 (6 bases). This CDR3 is built from 13 residues. V was clipped by 4 bases and J by 4 bases, with 13 bases between them. Looked up from germline, CDR1 is DFQATT and CDR2 is SNEGSKA (reference sequence). CDR3 nucleotides: TGCAGTGCTACGGACAGAGCCGGCACTGAAGCTTTCTTT. Residues: CSATDRAGTEAFF.

This clonotype occurred a few times. The gene calls are TRBV12-3 or TRBV12-4 and TRBJ2-4, with D possibly matching TRBD2 (6 bases). This CDR3 comprises 17 residues. Trimming removed 3 bases at V and 2 bases at J, with 17 bases between. The CDR3 loop reads CASSFEPSDLSKNIQYF. In DNA, the CDR3 is TGTGCCAGCAGTTTTGAGCCTAGCGACTTATCCAAAAACATTCAGTACTTC.

V usage is TRBV7-2 and J usage is TRBJ2-5; the match to TRBD2 covers 8 bases. The ends lost 3 bases at V and 13 bases at J; junction bases unmatched: 16. Germline V gene sequence: CDR1 SGHTA, CDR2 FQGNSA. This CDR3 has 15 residues. This chain's CDR3 is CASSFYSGDVSGWYF. DNA for the CDR3: TGTGCCAGCAGCTTTTATAGCGGGGACGTTAGTGGCTGGTACTTC.

The chain uses TRBV6-5 and TRBJ2-7; TRBD1 might be the D (5 bases). Between the trimmed V and J ends, which lost 6 bases and 2 bases, there was a span of 20 bases. Germline V gene lookup returns CDR1 MNHEY and CDR2 SVGAGI. CDR3 length equals 16 residues. This CDR3 reads CASSPPNKRQTYEQYF. For the CDR3, the DNA is TGTGCCAGCAGCCCCCCCAATAAGAGACAGACCTACGAGCAGTACTTC.

In its sample, this clonotype was seen once. The chain has TRBV12-3 or TRBV12-4 and TRBJ2-3; D possibly corresponds to TRBD2 (5 bases). V lost 3 bases, J lost 2 bases, and 15 bases lay in between. This CDR3 contains 16 residues. The CDR3 here is CASSFVTGTVTDTQYF. The CDR3 DNA sequence: TGTGCCAGCAGTTTTGTGACGGGAACCGTCACAGATACGCAGTATTTT.

This clonotype was observed a few times. The genes are TRBV15 and TRBJ1-2; the D is unclear. Germline CDR1 reads LNHNV; CDR2 reads YYDKDF (reference sequence). The CDR3 is 13 amino acids. The V gene lost 5 bases and the J gene lost 2 bases, with 9 bases spanning the gap. The CDR3 nucleotides are TGTGCCACCAGCGCACGGGTAAACTATGGCTACACCTTC. Residues: CATSARVNYGYTF.

This clonotype appeared a few times. CDR3 amino acids: CASSQDPMVAGAGETQYF. For the CDR3, the DNA is TGTGCCAGCAGCCAAGACCCGATGGTAGCGGGAGCGGGGGAGACCCAGTACTTC. V and J are TRBV14 and TRBJ2-5; TRBD2 matches 9 bases. The CDR3 extends over 18 amino acids. With 0 bases clipped from V and 5 bases from J, the junction kept 13 bases outside the gene matches. Germline V lookup: CDR1 SGHDN, CDR2 FVKESK.